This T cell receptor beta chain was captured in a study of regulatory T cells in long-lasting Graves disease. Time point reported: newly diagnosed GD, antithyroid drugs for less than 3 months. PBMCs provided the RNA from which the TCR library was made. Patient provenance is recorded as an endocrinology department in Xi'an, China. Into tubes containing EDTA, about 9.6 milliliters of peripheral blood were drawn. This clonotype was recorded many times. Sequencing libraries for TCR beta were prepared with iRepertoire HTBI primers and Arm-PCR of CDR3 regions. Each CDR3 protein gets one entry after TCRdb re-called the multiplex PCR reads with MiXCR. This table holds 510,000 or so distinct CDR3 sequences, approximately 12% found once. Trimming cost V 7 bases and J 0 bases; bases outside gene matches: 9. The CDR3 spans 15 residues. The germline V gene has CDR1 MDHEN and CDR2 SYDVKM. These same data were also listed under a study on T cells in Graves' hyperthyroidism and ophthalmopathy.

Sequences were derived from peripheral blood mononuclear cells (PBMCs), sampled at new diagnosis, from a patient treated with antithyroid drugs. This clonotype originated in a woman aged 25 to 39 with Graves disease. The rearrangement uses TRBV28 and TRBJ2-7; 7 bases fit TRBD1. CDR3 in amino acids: CASTAPGQISYEQYF. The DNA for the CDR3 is TGTGCCAGCACCGCTCCGGGACAGATCTCCTACGAGCAGTACTTC.